These 6 T cell receptor beta chains came from one sample sequenced in a study of cytomegalovirus exposure and HLA in healthy donors. The primer mix had 60 Vbeta and 13 Jbeta primers. Some clones are missing from TCRdb's copy, which holds only in-frame ones; the method was immunoSEQ multiplex PCR. The sample carries tens of thousands of clones, 75% to 80% recorded once. The sequencing sample was made of PBMCs. The receptors stem from a man younger than 45 in good health and CMV-seronegative.

The chain couples TRBV7-9 to TRBJ2-2; 7 positions agree with TRBD1. The CDR3 is 16 residues long. Germline CDR1 is SEHNR and CDR2 is FQNEAQ (reference sequence). V shed 5 bases and J 1 base; nucleotides not matched to a gene: 7. CDR3 amino acids: CASSLGQNLNTGELFF. The CDR3 coding sequence is TGTGCCAGCAGCCTGGGACAGAACCTGAACACCGGGGAGCTGTTTTTT.

This clone was counted once. The rearrangement links TRBV28 to TRBJ1-4, with 8 bases matching TRBD1. This CDR3 is built from 13 residues. Germline V gene data show CDR1 as MDHEN and CDR2 as SYDVKM. V lost 6 bases and J lost 8; bases outside the gene matches: 5. The CDR3 DNA is TGTGCCAGCAGAGGGACAGGTCAGGAAAAACTGTTTTTT. As protein: CASRGTGQEKLFF.

The chain combines TRBV5-1 with TRBJ2-7; 8 positions match TRBD2. The junction had 4 bases not matched to a gene; V was cut back by 3 bases and J by 2 bases. This CDR3 contains 14 residues. CDR1 is SGHRS and CDR2 is YFSETQ in the germline V gene. The DNA of the CDR3 is TGCGCCAGCAGCTCGCGGGGGGACCCCTACGAGCAGTACTTC. Its protein product is CASSSRGDPYEQYF.

With regard to this clone: A junction boundary mismatches the germline segment, possibly from a read error. The V gene is TRBV7-9, the J gene TRBJ1-3, with 7 bases identical to TRBD1. The CDR3 is 16 residues long. CDR1 and CDR2 from the germline V gene are SEHNR and FQNEAQ (reference sequence). The CDR3, as DNA: TGTTCCAGCAGCTTTGACAGGGCGAGCTCTGGAAACACCATATATTTT. Its protein is CSSSFDRASSGNTIYF. The complete variable domain, with remaining parts taken from reference TRBV7-9 and TRBJ1-3, reads DTGVSQNPRHKITKRGQNVTFRCDPISEHNRLYWYRQTLGQGPEFLTYFQNEAQLEKSRLLSDRFSAERPKGSFSTLEIQRTEQGDSAMYLCSSSFDRASSGNTIYFGEGSWLTVV.

V is TRBV27 and J is TRBJ2-7, with D perhaps TRBD1 (5 bases). V lost 0 bases and J lost 4, with 13 bases in between. CDR1 and CDR2 from the germline V gene are MNHEY and SMNVEV (reference sequence). This CDR3 has 15 amino acids. In DNA, the CDR3 is TGTGCCAGCAGTTTATCGAATTCAGGGTTGTACGAGCAGTACTTC. Translation: CASSLSNSGLYEQYF.

The chain links TRBV10-3 to TRBJ2-2, with 7 bases matching TRBD2. The CDR3 is made up of 14 amino acids. V was clipped by 7 bases and J by 6 bases; unmatched bases: 8. From germline, CDR1 is ENHRY and CDR2 SYGVKD. The CDR3 sequence is CAIKDRGEAGELFF. CDR3 nucleotides: TGTGCCATCAAAGACCGGGGGGAGGCCGGGGAGCTGTTTTTT.